This T cell receptor beta chain was found in a study of blood T cell repertoires in COVID-19. V dropped 1 base and J dropped 4; count of bases not matched to a gene: 2. Germline V CDR1 and CDR2: SGHVS, FNYEAQ. The CDR3 has 15 residues. Some clones are missing from TCRdb's copy, which holds only in-frame ones; the method was immunoSEQ multiplex PCR. The repertoire holds about 260,000 clones, with approximately 82% as singletons. V gene TRBV7-6 combines with J gene TRBJ2-5; TRBD2 agrees at 11 bases. What was sequenced was peripheral blood. This sequence was found in an elderly woman with acute or convalescent COVID-19. CDR3 region: CASSLEGTSGETQYF. The DNA of the CDR3 is TGTGCCAGCAGCTTAGAGGGGACTAGCGGAGAGACCCAGTACTTC.